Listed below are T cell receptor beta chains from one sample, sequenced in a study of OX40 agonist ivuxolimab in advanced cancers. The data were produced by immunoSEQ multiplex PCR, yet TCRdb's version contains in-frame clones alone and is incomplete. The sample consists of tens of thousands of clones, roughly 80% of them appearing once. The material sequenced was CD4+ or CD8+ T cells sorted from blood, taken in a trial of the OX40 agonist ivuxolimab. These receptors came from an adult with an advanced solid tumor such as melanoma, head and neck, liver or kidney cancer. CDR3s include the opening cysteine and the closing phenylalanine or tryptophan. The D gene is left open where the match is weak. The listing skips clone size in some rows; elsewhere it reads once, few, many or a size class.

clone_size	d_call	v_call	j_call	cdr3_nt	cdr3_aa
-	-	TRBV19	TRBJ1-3	TGTGCCAGTAGTCCGAGGACAGCAACGGACACCATATATTTT	CASSPRTATDTIYF
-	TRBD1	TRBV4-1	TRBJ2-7	TGCGCCAGCAGCCTCAGAGGACAGGGGTCCGAGCAGTACTTC	CASSLRGQGSEQYF
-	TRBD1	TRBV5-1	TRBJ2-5	TGCGCCAGCAGACAGGACAGGGGGGCGGGGGAGACCCAGTACTTC	CASRQDRGAGETQYF
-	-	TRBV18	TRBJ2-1	TGTGCCAGCTCACCACCAAGCTTCTCCTACAATGAGCAGTTCTTC	CASSPPSFSYNEQFF
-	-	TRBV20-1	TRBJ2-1	TGCAGTGCTCAAAGGGTGGGGGAGCAGTTCTTC	CSAQRVGEQFF
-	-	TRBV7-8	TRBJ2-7	TGTGCCAGCAGCTTAGCGGTAGCGGCCTACGAGCAGTACTTC	CASSLAVAAYEQYF
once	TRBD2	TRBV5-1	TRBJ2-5	TGCGCCAGCAGCTTCGGGGGGGCCGGTGAGACCCAGTACTTC	CASSFGGAGETQYF
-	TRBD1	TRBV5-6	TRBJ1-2	TGTGCCAGCAGCTTGAGACCGGGACAGGGCCTCATTAACTATGGCTACACCTTC	CASSLRPGQGLINYGYTF
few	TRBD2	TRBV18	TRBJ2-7	TGTGCCAGCTCCCGACTAGCGGGGGGTTCAGGTGACGAGCAGTACTTC	CASSRLAGGSGDEQYF
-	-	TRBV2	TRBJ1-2	TGTGCCAGCAAAGACATCGGGACGGATGGCTACACCTTC	CASKDIGTDGYTF
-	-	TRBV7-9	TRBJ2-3	TGTGCCAGCAGCGGGCGACCCAGGGGCTCTAGCACAGATACGCAGTATTTT	CASSGRPRGSSTDTQYF
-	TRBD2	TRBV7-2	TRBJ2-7	TGTGCCAGCAGCCCCCGGGAGGGAGGGCACTCCTACGAGCAGTACTTC	CASSPREGGHSYEQYF
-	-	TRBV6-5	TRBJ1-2	TGTGCCAGCAGTTCGTCGCTCGGGAAGAACTATGGCTACACCTTC	CASSSSLGKNYGYTF
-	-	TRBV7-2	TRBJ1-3	TGTGCCAGCAGCTTAGCCCCGCCAGGGAGCTCTGGAAACACCATATATTTT	CASSLAPPGSSGNTIYF
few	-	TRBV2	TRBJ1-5	TGTGCCAGCAGTTTGTCCTGGGACAATCAGCCCCAGCATTTT	CASSLSWDNQPQHF
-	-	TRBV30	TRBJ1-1	TGTGCCTGGAGTGTACCAGGGGCGGCCGCTTTCTTT	CAWSVPGAAAFF
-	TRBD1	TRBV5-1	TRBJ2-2	TGCGCCAGCACGGGACAGGGGAACACCGGGGAGCTGTTTTTT	CASTGQGNTGELFF
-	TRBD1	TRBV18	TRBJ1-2	TGTGCCAGCTCACCACGACAGGGAGCTAACTATGGCTACACCTTC	CASSPRQGANYGYTF
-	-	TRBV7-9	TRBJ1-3	TGTGCCAGCAGCTTAGGGGCTGGAAACACCATATATTTT	CASSLGAGNTIYF
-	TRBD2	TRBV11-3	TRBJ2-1	TGTGCCAGCAGCCCCGGTAGTAGCGGGGGCCGGGGGGAGCAGTTCTTC	CASSPGSSGGRGEQFF
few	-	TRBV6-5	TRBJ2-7	TGTGCCAGCAGTCCCCTACGTGGCGTTAGGGACGAGCAGTACTTC	CASSPLRGVRDEQYF
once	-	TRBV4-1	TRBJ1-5	TGCGCCAGCAGCCAAGATGCGGCCTCTGTTAGGTCCCAGCATTTT	CASSQDAASVRSQHF
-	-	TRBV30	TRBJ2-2	TGTGCCTGGAGGCCGGGGCCGAACACCGGGGAGCTGTTTTTT	CAWRPGPNTGELFF
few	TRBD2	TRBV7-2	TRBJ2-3	TGTGCCAGCAGCTTAAGCGGGGGCCTTGGGACAGATACGCAGTATTTT	CASSLSGGLGTDTQYF
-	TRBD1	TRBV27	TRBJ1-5	TGTGCCAGCAGTTATGGGACAGGGATCAATCAGCCCCAGCATTTT	CASSYGTGINQPQHF
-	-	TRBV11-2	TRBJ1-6	TGTGCCAGCAGCCCCCACGGGGGAGGCAATAATTCACCCCTCCACTTT	CASSPHGGGNNSPLHF
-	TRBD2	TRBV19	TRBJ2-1	TGTGCCAGTAGCCCGGGGAGGGGCCAGGGCTACAATGAGCAGTTCTTC	CASSPGRGQGYNEQFF
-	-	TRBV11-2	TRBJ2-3	TGTGCCAGCAGCCCCGCGGGACAGAGTAGTGATACGCAGTATTTT	CASSPAGQSSDTQYF
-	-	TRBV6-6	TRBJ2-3	TGTGCCAGCAGTTCACTAGCTTCGACGCAGTATTTT	CASSSLASTQYF